This T cell receptor beta chain is drawn from a study of regulatory T cells in long-lasting Graves disease. Indicated time point: newly diagnosed GD, antithyroid drugs for less than 3 months. From PBMCs, RNA was extracted and then used to make the TCR library. This clonotype has at least ten counts. Germline CDR1 and CDR2: SGHTA and FQGTGA. The V segment lost 5 bases and the J segment 5 bases; nucleotides outside the gene matches: 10. The CDR3 spans 16 residues. The authors built TCR beta libraries using iRepertoire HTBI primers and Arm-PCR of CDR3 regions. TCRdb recomputed calls from the multiplex PCR reads with MiXCR, one row per CDR3 protein. This sample has 410,000 or so distinct CDR3 sequences, with just under 15% found just once. This same sample was also taken into another study, of T cells in Graves' hyperthyroidism and ophthalmopathy. That work adds: A model of 13 V-J pairs discriminated ophthalmopathy from stable hyperthyroidism.

V gene TRBV7-3 combines with J gene TRBJ2-7; 12 nucleotides align to TRBD1. The receptor comes from a woman aged 25-40 years with Graves disease. Sequencing was performed on peripheral blood mononuclear cells (PBMCs), taken at new diagnosis, from a patient treated with antithyroid drugs. In nucleotides, the CDR3 is TGTGCCAGCAGCACATACGGGGGGACAGGGGGCCACGAGCAGTACTTC. Translation gives CASSTYGGTGGHEQYF.